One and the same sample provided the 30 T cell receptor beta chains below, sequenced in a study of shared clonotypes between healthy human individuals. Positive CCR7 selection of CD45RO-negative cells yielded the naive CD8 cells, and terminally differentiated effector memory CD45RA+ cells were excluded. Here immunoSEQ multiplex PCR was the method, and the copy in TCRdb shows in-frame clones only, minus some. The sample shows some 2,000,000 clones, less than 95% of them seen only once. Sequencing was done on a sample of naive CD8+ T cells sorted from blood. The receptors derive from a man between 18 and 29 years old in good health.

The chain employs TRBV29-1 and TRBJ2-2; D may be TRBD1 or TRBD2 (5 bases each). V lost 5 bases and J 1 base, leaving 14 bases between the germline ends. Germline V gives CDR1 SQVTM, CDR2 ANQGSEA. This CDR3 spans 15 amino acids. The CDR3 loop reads CSVSPLGVNTGELFF. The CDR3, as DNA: TGCAGCGTTAGCCCTTTGGGGGTGAACACCGGGGAGCTGTTTTTT.

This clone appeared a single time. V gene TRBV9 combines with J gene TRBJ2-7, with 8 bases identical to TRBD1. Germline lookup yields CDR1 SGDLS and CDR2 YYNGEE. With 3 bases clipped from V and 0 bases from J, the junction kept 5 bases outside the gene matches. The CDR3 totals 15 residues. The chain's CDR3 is CASSARDRPSYEQYF. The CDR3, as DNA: TGTGCCAGCAGCGCCCGGGACAGGCCCTCCTACGAGCAGTACTTC.

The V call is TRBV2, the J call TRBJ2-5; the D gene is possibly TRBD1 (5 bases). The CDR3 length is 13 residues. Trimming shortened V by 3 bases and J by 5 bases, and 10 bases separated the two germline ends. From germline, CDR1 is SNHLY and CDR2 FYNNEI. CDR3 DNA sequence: TGTGCCAGCAGTGATCTGAAGGGGGAGACCCAGTACTTC. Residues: CASSDLKGETQYF.

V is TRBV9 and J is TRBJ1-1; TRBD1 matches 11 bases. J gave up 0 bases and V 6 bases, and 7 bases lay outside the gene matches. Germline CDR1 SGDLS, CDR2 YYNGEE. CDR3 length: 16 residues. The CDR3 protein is CASTEGTGGLNTEAFF. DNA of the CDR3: TGTGCCAGCACGGAGGGGACAGGGGGACTGAACACTGAAGCTTTCTTT.

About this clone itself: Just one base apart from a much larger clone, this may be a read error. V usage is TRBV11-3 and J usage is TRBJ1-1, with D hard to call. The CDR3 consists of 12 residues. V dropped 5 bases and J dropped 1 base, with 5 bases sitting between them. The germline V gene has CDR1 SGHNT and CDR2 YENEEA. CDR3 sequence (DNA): TGTGCCAGCAGCGAAGGGAACACTGAAGCTTTCTTT. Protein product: CASSEGNTEAFF.

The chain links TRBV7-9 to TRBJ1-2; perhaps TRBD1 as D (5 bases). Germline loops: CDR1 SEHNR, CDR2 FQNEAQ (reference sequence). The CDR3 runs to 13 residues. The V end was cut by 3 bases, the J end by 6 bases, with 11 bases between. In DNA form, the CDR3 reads TGTGCCAGCAGCTTTTGGGGGGTAGATGGCTACACCTTC. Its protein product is CASSFWGVDGYTF.

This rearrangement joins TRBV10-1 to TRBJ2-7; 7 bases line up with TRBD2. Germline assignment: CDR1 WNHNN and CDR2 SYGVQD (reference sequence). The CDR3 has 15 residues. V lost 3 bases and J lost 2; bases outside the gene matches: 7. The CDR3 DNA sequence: TGCGCCAGCAGTGAAGGTGAGCGGGGAACCTACGAGCAGTACTTC. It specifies CASSEGERGTYEQYF.

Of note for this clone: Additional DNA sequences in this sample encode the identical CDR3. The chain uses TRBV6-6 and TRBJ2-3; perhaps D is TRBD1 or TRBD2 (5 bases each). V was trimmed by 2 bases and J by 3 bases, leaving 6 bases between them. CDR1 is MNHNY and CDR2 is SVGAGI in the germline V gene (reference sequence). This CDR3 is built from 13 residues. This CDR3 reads CASSYGGTDTQYF. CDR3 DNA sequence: TGTGCCAGCAGTTACGGGGGAACAGATACGCAGTATTTT.

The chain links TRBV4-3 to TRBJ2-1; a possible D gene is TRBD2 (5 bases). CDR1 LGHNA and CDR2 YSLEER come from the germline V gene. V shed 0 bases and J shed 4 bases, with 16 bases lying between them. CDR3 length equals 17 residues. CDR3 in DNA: TGCGCCAGCAGCCAAGAAAAGGCGGGCCTCATTTACAATGAGCAGTTCTTC. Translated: CASSQEKAGLIYNEQFF.

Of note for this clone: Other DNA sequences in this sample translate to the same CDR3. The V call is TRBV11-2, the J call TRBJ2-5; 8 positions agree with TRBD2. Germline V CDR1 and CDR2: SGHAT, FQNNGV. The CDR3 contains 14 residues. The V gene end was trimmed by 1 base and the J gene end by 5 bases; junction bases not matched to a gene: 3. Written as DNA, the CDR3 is TGTGCCAGCAGCTTAGCGGGAGGGGTGGAGACCCAGTACTTC. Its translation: CASSLAGGVETQYF.

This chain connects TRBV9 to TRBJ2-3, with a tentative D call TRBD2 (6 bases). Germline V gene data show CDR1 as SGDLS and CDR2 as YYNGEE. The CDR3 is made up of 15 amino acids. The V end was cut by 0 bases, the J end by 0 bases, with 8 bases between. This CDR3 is CASSVGRASTDTQYF. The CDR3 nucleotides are TGTGCCAGCAGCGTAGGGAGGGCTAGCACAGATACGCAGTATTTT.

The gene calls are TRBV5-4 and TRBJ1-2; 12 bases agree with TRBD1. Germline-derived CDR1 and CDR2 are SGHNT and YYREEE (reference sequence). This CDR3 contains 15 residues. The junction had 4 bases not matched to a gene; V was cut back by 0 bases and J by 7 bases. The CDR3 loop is CASSLGGTGGIGYTF. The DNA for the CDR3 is TGTGCCAGCAGCTTGGGAGGGACAGGGGGCATTGGCTACACCTTC.

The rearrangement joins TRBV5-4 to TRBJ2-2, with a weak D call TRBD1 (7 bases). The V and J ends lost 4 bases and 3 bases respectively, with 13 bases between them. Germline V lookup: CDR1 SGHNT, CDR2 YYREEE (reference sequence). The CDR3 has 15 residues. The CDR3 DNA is TGTGCCAGCAGCCAGGGGGGTGGGCACACCGGGGAGCTGTTTTTT. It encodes CASSQGGGHTGELFF.

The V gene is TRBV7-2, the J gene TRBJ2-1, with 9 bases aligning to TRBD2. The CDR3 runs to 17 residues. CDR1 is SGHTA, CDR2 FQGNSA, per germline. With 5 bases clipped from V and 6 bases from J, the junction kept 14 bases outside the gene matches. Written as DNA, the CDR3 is TGTGCCAGCAGCCCCTGGGTAGCGGGGGCGCCCGGCAATGAGCAGTTCTTC. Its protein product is CASSPWVAGAPGNEQFF.

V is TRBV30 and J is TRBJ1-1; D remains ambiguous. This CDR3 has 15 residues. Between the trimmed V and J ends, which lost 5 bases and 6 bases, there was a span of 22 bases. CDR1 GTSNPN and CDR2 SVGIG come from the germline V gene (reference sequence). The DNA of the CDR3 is TGTGCCTGGGTTAAGAAACCGGGCCCCCCGGCTGAAGCTTTCTTT. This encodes CAWVKKPGPPAEAFF.

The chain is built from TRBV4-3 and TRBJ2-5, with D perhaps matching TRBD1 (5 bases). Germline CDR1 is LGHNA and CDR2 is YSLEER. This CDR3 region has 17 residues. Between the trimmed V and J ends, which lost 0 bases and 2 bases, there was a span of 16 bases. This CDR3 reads CASSQDDGQGTQETQYF. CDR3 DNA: TGCGCCAGCAGCCAAGATGACGGGCAGGGAACTCAAGAGACCCAGTACTTC.

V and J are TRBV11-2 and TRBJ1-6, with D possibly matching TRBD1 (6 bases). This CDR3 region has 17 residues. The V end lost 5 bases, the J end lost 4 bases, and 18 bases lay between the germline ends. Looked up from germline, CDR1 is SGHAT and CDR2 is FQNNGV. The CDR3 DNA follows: TGTGCCAGCAGCCCGAACCCAGGGGCGTATTATAATTCACCCCTCCACTTT. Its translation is CASSPNPGAYYNSPLHF.

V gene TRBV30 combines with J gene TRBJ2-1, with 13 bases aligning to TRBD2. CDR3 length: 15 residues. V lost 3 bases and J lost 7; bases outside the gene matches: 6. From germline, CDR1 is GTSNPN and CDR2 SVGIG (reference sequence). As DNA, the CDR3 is TGTGCCTGGAGCCACGGACTAGCGGGGGAGAATGAGCAGTTCTTC. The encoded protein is CAWSHGLAGENEQFF.

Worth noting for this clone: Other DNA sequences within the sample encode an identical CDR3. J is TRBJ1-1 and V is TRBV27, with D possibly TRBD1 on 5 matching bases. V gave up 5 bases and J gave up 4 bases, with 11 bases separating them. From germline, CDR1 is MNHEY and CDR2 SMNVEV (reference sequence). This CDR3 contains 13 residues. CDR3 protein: CASSPTGSTEAFF. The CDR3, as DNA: TGTGCCAGCAGTCCTACAGGATCCACTGAAGCTTTCTTT.

As DNA, the CDR3 is TGTGCCCTTGGGGAGGGAAGCTCCTATAATTCACCCCTCCACTTT. Its translation: CALGEGSSYNSPLHF. This chain links TRBV30 with TRBJ1-6; no clear D gene. The length of the CDR3 is 15 residues. Trimming removed 8 bases at V and 0 bases at J, with 14 bases between. CDR1 and CDR2 (germline): GTSNPN, SVGIG (reference sequence).

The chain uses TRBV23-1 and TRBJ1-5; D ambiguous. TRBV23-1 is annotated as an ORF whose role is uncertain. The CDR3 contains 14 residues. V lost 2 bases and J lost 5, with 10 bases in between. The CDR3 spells CASSQTSQHQPQHF. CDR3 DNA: TGCGCCAGCAGTCAAACCTCGCAGCATCAGCCCCAGCATTTT.

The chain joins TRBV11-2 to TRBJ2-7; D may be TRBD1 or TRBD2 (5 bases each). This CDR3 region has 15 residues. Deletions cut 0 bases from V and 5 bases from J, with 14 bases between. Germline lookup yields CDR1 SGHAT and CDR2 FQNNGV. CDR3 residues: CASSLEVDSRDEQYF. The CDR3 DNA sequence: TGTGCCAGCAGCTTAGAAGTGGACTCCAGGGACGAGCAGTACTTC. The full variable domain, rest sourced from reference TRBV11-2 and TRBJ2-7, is EAGVAQSPRYKIIEKRQSVAFWCNPISGHATLYWYQQILGQGPKLLIQFQNNGVVDDSQLPKDRFSAERLKGVDSTLKIQPAKLEDSAVYLCASSLEVDSRDEQYFGPGTRLTVT.

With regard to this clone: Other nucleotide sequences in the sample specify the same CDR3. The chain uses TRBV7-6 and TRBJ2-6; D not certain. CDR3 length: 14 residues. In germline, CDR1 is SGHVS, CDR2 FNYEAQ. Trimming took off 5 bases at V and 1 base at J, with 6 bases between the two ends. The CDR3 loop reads CASSTISGANVLTF. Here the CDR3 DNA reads TGTGCCAGCAGCACCATTTCTGGGGCCAACGTCCTGACTTTC.

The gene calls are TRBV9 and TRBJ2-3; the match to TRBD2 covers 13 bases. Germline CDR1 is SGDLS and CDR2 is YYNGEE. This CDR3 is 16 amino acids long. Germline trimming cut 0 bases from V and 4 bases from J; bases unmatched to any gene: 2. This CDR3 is CASSVETSGGSDTQYF. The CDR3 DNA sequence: TGTGCCAGCAGCGTAGAGACTAGCGGGGGGTCAGATACGCAGTATTTT.

CDR3 in DNA: TGTGCCAGCAGCGCGCGGGAGGGCCTAGGGGATACGCAGTATTTT. Protein: CASSAREGLGDTQYF. The chain uses TRBV7-2 and TRBJ2-3, with 9 nucleotides matching TRBD2. This CDR3 comprises 15 residues. Per the germline V gene, CDR1 is SGHTA and CDR2 is FQGNSA. V was clipped by 5 bases and J by 6 bases; unmatched bases: 9.

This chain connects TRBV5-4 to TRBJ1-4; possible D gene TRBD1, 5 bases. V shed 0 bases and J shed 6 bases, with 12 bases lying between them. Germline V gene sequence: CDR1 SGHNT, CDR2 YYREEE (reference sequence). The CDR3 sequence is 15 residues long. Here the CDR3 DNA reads TGTGCCAGCAGCTTGGATCGGGGGTTGGATGAAAAACTGTTTTTT. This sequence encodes CASSLDRGLDEKLFF.

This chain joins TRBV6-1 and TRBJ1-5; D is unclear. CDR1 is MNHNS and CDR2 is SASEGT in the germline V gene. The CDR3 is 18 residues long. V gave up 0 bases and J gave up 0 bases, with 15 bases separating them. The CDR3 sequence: CASSEATAGDYSNQPQHF. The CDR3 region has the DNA TGTGCCAGCAGTGAAGCGACGGCAGGTGACTATAGCAATCAGCCCCAGCATTTT.

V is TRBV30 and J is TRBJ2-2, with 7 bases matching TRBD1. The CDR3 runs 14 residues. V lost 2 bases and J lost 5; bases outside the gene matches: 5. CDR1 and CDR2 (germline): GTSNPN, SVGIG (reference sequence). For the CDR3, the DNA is TGTGCCTGGAGTTGGGACAGAGGGACCGGGGAGCTGTTTTTT. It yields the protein CAWSWDRGTGELFF.

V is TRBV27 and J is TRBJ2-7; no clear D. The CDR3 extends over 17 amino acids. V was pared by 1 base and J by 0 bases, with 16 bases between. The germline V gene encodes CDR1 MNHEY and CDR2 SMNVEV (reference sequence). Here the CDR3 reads CASSLFPTELNSYEQYF. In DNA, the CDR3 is TGTGCCAGCAGTTTATTCCCCACCGAACTTAACTCCTACGAGCAGTACTTC.

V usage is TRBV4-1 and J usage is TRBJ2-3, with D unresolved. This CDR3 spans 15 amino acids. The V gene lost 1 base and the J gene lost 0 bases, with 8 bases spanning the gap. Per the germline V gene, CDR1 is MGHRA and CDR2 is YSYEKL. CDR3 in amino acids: CASSQVLSSTDTQYF. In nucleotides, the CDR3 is TGCGCCAGCAGCCAAGTGTTGAGTAGCACAGATACGCAGTATTTT.